Listed here is a single TCR beta chain. Its matching antigen is unknown. This record comes from a study of cytomegalovirus exposure and HLA in healthy donors. A multiplex PCR was run with 60 Vbeta primers and 13 Jbeta primers. Data came from immunoSEQ multiplex PCR; TCRdb stores just in-frame clones and leaves some out. The sample lists 150,000 to 200,000 clones, approximately 80% seen once, with less than 2.5% in the top ten. Study findings and constraints: Sequencing likely produced, as an artifact, a cluster of highly shared sequence variants.

When sampled, the donors appeared nominally healthy, though they likely had unrecorded immune exposures. Looked up from germline, CDR1 is SGHVS and CDR2 is FNYEAQ. Deletions cut 6 bases from V and 3 bases from J, with 21 bases between. This CDR3 region has 16 residues. The chain is built from TRBV7-6 and TRBJ2-7; D is perhaps TRBD1 (8 bases). This TCR was sampled from a woman in her fifties or sixties in good health and CMV-seronegative. Sequenced material: PBMCs. The CDR3 spells CASSQGAGELRYEQYF. The CDR3 nucleotides read TGTGCCAGCAGTCAGGGGGCGGGGGAGCTCCGCTACGAGCAGTACTTC.